The 18 T cell receptor beta chains in this list originate from one sample, sequenced in a study of T cell clonality in common variable immunodeficiency. Here immunoSEQ multiplex PCR was the method, and the copy in TCRdb shows in-frame clones only, minus some. There are tens of thousands of clones in the sample, none observed a single time. The material sequenced was peripheral blood mononuclear cells. These receptor sequences come from a person between 18 and 70 years old in good health.

This clone was found many times. The read terminates 3 residues before the CDR3 end, so the remaining end is supplied by the germline J gene. The chain has TRBV29-1 and TRBJ2-7; D is unclear. V was clipped by 4 bases and J by 2 bases, with 15 bases between them. This CDR3 contains 14 residues. CDR1 and CDR2 from the germline V gene are SQVTM and ANQGSEA. The DNA read from the CDR3 is TGCAGCGTTGGGAACCGACTTTCCACCTACGAG. Translation: CSVGNRLSTYE. The CDR3 as a whole reads CSVGNRLSTYEQYF.

This clone occurred many times. This chain's CDR3 is CASSPPRGQGGAGELFF. CDR3 DNA, as far as it was read: TGTGCCAGCAGCCCACCAAGGGGGCAGGGAGGGGCCGGGGAG. V gene TRBV7-3 combines with J gene TRBJ2-2; TRBD1 or TRBD2 may be the D gene (7 bases each). The read terminates 3 residues ahead of where the CDR3 ends, so the germline J gene completes it. Per germline, CDR1 SGHTA and CDR2 FQGTGA. Trimming stripped 5 bases from V and 6 bases from J, with 22 bases between. The CDR3 sequence is 17 residues long.

This clone was seen many times. The missing CDR3 end, 3 residues past where the read stops, is filled in from the germline J gene. The rearrangement links TRBV29-1 to TRBJ1-2; no reliable D call. This CDR3 region has 11 residues. Looked up from germline, CDR1 is SQVTM and CDR2 is ANQGSEA. Between the trimmed V and J ends, which lost 2 bases and 6 bases, there was a span of 7 bases. CDR3 bases read: TGCAGCGTTGAATTGGCGGATGGC. Protein: CSVELADG. The whole CDR3 protein reads CSVELADGYTF.

This clone has at least ten counts. The read is 3 residues too short to cover the CDR3 end, so that end is filled in from the germline J gene. J is TRBJ2-3 and V is TRBV20-1; D may be TRBD2 (5 bases). The CDR3 contains 12 residues. V lost 2 bases and J 5 bases, leaving 8 bases between the germline ends. Germline CDR1 DFQATT, CDR2 SNEGSKA (reference sequence). The sequenced part of the CDR3 DNA is TGCAGTGCTAGACGGGGTCAAGATACG. This sequence encodes CSARRGQDT. The entire CDR3 is CSARRGQDTQYF.

Ten or more counts support this clone. The CDR3 goes on 3 residues after the read ends, and that part is filled in from the germline J gene. V and J are TRBV7-6 and TRBJ1-3; 8 bases line up with TRBD1. Germline V gene lookup returns CDR1 SGHVS and CDR2 FNYEAQ. This CDR3 comprises 17 residues. V dropped 1 base and J dropped 0; count of bases not matched to a gene: 5. The part of the CDR3 DNA that was read is TGTGCCAGCAGCTTAGTTACAGGGGGTAGCTCTGGAAACACC. It encodes CASSLVTGGSSGNT. The full CDR3 sequence reads CASSLVTGGSSGNTIYF.

This clone was recorded many times. Read data end 3 residues before the CDR3 end; the end is taken from the germline J gene. This chain joins TRBV6-2 or TRBV6-3 and TRBJ2-6, with D possibly being TRBD2 (5 bases). V lost 5 bases and J 4 bases, leaving 9 bases between the germline ends. From germline, CDR1 is MNHEY and CDR2 SVGEGT. There are 14 residues in the CDR3. CDR3 protein: CASSRSGGANVLTF. CDR3 DNA (partial): TGTGCCAGCAGTCGGTCGGGGGGGGCCAACGTC.

There are many counts of this clone. The CDR3 end falls 3 residues outside the read, so it is completed with the germline J gene. Different DNA sequences within this sample yield the same CDR3. The J gene is TRBJ1-1, the V gene TRBV20-1, with TRBD1 matching 7 bases. The length of the CDR3 is 12 residues. Looked up from germline, CDR1 is DFQATT and CDR2 is SNEGSKA (reference sequence). The V and J ends lost 6 bases and 3 bases, in that order; junction bases with no gene match: 4. The CDR3 loop is CSARQGDTEAFF. The CDR3 DNA, read in part, is TGCAGTGCCAGACAGGGCGACACTGAA.

This clone was seen at least ten times. CDR3 DNA (partial): TGTGCCAGCAGTGTACGAGGAGATACG. Its translation: CASSVRGDT. The CDR3 in full is CASSVRGDTQYF. The chain combines TRBV6-1 with TRBJ2-3; D ambiguous. The observed sequence ends 3 residues before the CDR3 terminus, with the missing tail filled in from the germline J gene. CDR3 size: 12 residues. Germline V gives CDR1 MNHNS, CDR2 SASEGT. V was shortened by 4 bases and J by 5 bases, with 7 bases between the two germline ends.

This clone was observed at least ten times. The read ends 3 residues shy of where the CDR3 ends; the end is completed using the germline J gene. This sequence joins TRBV20-1 and TRBJ1-4; weak D call: TRBD1 (5 bases). CDR3 length equals 16 residues. With 5 bases removed from V and 0 bases from J, the gap between germline ends came to 16 bases. Germline CDR1 DFQATT, CDR2 SNEGSKA (reference sequence). Here the CDR3 reads CSAEDTGRATNEKLFF. CDR3 DNA, as far as it was read: TGCAGTGCTGAGGACACTGGACGTGCAACTAATGAAAAA.

This clone was seen many times. Read sequence stops 3 residues before the CDR3 end, and the germline J gene provides the missing end. This sequence joins TRBV7-2 and TRBJ1-3; D is possibly TRBD1 (5 bases). Germline V gene sequence: CDR1 SGHTA, CDR2 FQGNSA. V lost 5 bases and J lost 0, with 8 bases in between. The CDR3 has 14 residues. CDR3 loop: CASSQRGSGNTIYF. The DNA read from the CDR3 is TGTGCCAGCAGCCAAAGGGGCTCTGGAAACACC.

This clone was picked up many times. The read comes to an end 3 residues before the CDR3 does, leaving the germline J gene to fill in the end. V is TRBV7-6 and J is TRBJ1-4, with a possible D match to TRBD1 (5 bases). This CDR3 is 15 amino acids long. V dropped 5 bases and J dropped 7 bases, with 17 bases sitting between them. Germline CDR1 is SGHVS and CDR2 is FNYEAQ. The covered CDR3 bases are TGTGCCAGCAGCGCCCCCGGGACTGAGGGTGAAAAA. Translating gives CASSAPGTEGEK. The complete CDR3 reads CASSAPGTEGEKLFF. The entire variable domain, with the rest obtained from reference TRBV7-6 and TRBJ1-4, is as follows: GAGVSQSPRYKVTKRGQDVALRCDPISGHVSLYWYRQALGQGPEFLTYFNYEAQQDKSGLPNDRFSAERPEGSISTLTIQRTEQRDSAMYRCASSAPGTEGEKLFFGSGTQLSVL.

This clone was detected many times. The sequence runs out 3 residues before the end of the CDR3; the remainder is reconstructed from the germline J gene. V and J are TRBV20-1 and TRBJ1-3, with 10 bases lining up with TRBD1. Trimming cost V 3 bases and J 2 bases; bases outside gene matches: 7. CDR1 and CDR2 (germline): DFQATT, SNEGSKA (reference sequence). This CDR3 has 16 amino acids. The DNA read from the CDR3 is TGCAGTGCTAGTATCGGGACAGGGGAGGCTGGAAACACC. Translated: CSASIGTGEAGNT. The complete CDR3 reads CSASIGTGEAGNTIYF.

The table lists this clone with many counts. The CDR3 goes on 3 residues after the read ends, and that part is filled in from the germline J gene. The rearrangement uses TRBV7-2 and TRBJ2-5; D may be TRBD1 (6 bases). This CDR3 contains 14 residues. Germline lookup yields CDR1 SGHTA and CDR2 FQGNSA. V lost 5 bases, J lost 2 bases, and 12 bases lay in between. Here the CDR3 reads CASSPFRGQETQYF. The DNA read from the CDR3 is TGTGCCAGCAGCCCCTTCAGGGGTCAAGAGACC. The variable domain in full, with the rest retrieved from reference TRBV7-2 and TRBJ2-5, is GAGVSQSPSNKVTEKGKDVELRCDPISGHTALYWYRQSLGQGLEFLIYFQGNSAPDKSGLPSDRFSAERTGGSVSTLTIQRTQQEDSAVYLCASSPFRGQETQYFGPGTRLLVL.

This clone was seen many times. The DNA ends 3 residues before the CDR3 does, and the rest of the CDR3 is filled in from the germline J gene. V is TRBV30 and J is TRBJ2-1; 9 positions agree with TRBD1. Looked up from germline, CDR1 is GTSNPN and CDR2 is SVGIG (reference sequence). The CDR3 contains 13 residues. Germline trimming cut 8 bases from V and 7 bases from J; bases unmatched to any gene: 9. Partial CDR3 DNA: TGTGCCCTGGCGGGACAGGGTTTAAATGAG. Encoded protein: CALAGQGLNE. The whole CDR3 sequence reads CALAGQGLNEQFF. Based on the CDR3 plus reference TRBV30 and TRBJ2-1, the full variable domain is SQTIHQWPATLVQPVGSPLSLECTVEGTSNPNLYWYRQAAGRGLQLLFYSVGIGQISSEVPQNLSASRPQDRQFILSSKKLLLSDSGFYLCALAGQGLNEQFFGPGTRLTVL.

Of note for this clone: Read coverage stops 3 residues before the CDR3 terminus; the germline J gene supplies the remainder. The gene calls are TRBV13 and TRBJ1-4, with 8 positions matching TRBD1. The J segment lost 10 bases and the V segment lost 5 bases, leaving 12 bases of the junction unmatched. The germline CDR1 and CDR2 sequences are PRHDT and FYEKMQ (reference sequence). This CDR3 comprises 15 residues. CDR3 bases read: TGTGCCAGCAGCCGAGACGCAGGGGGCCGGGGAAAA. It codes for CASSRDAGGRGK. The whole CDR3 sequence is CASSRDAGGRGKLFF.

This clone was picked up many times. The CDR3 goes on 3 residues after the read ends, and that part is filled in from the germline J gene. The chain joins TRBV7-8 to TRBJ1-4, with unresolved D. The CDR3 extends over 14 amino acids. The V gene's germline CDR1 is SGHVS and CDR2 FQNEAQ. Trimming left V 5 bases short and J 8 bases short, with 15 bases between. The sequenced part of the CDR3 DNA is TGTGCCAGCAGCCTATTGGGCGAGAGGGAAAAA. Encoded protein: CASSLLGEREK. The whole CDR3 sequence reads CASSLLGEREKLFF. Supplemented by reference TRBV7-8 and TRBJ1-4, the full variable domain reads GAGVSQSPRYKVAKRGQDVALRCDPISGHVSLFWYQQALGQGPEFLTYFQNEAQLDKSGLPSDRFFAERPEGSVSTLKIQRTQQEDSAVYLCASSLLGEREKLFFGSGTQLSVL.

There are many counts of this clone. The CDR3 end falls 3 residues outside the read, so it is completed with the germline J gene. The J gene is TRBJ1-3, the V gene TRBV7-2; D call uncertain. Germline CDR1 and CDR2: SGHTA and FQGNSA. CDR3 length equals 14 residues. V lost 1 base to trimming and J lost 0 bases, with 4 bases between them. The CDR3 protein is CASSLDSSGNTIYF. Incomplete CDR3 DNA: TGTGCCAGCAGCTTAGACAGCTCTGGAAACACC.

In this sample, this clone turned up many times. Read data end 3 residues before the CDR3 end; the end is taken from the germline J gene. At the DNA level, this CDR3 is encoded by other sequences in the same sample as well. V is TRBV19 and J is TRBJ2-3; 8 positions match TRBD1. This CDR3 is 14 amino acids long. The germline V gene has CDR1 LNHDA and CDR2 SQIVND (reference sequence). Germline trimming cut 3 bases from V and 1 base from J; bases unmatched to any gene: 0. The CDR3 loop is CASSMGQGTDTQYF. CDR3 DNA, as far as it was read: TGTGCCAGTAGTATGGGACAGGGCACAGATACG.